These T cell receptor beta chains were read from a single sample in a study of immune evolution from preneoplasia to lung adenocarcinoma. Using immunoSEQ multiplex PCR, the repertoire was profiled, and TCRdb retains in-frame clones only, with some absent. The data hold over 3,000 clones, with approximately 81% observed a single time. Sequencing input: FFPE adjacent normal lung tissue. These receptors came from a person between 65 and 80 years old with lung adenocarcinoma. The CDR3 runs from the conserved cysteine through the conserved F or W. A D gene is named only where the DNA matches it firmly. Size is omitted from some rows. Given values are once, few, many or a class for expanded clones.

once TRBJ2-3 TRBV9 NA CASSYGTGLADTQYF TGTGCCAGCAGCTACGGGACGGGGCTAGCAGATACGCAGTATTTT
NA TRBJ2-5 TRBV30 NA CAWSVQGTETQYF TGTGCCTGGAGTGTTCAGGGGACTGAGACCCAGTACTTC
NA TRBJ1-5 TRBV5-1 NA CASSLEGRNQPQHF TGCGCCAGCAGCTTGGAGGGAAGAAATCAGCCCCAGCATTTT
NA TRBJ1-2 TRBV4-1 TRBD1 CASSQLPGTVNGYTF TGCGCCAGCAGCCAACTCCCCGGGACAGTGAATGGCTACACCTTC
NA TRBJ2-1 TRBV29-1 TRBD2 CSVPEGATSDPNEQFF TGCAGCGTCCCTGAGGGAGCGACTAGCGACCCCAATGAGCAGTTCTTC
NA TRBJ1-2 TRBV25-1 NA CASSRTDGIGYTF TGTGCCAGCAGTCGGACGGACGGTATTGGCTACACCTTC
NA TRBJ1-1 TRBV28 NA CASSGASNKYTEAFF TGTGCCAGCAGTGGGGCCTCAAATAAATACACTGAAGCTTTCTTT
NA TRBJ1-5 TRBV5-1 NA CASRPDLTQPQHF TGCGCCAGCAGACCCGACCTGACTCAGCCCCAGCATTTT
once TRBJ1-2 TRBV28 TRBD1 CAIGRGPNYGYTF TGTGCCATAGGCAGGGGGCCCAACTATGGCTACACCTTC
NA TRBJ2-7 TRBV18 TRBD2 CASSLGTKDREQYF TGTGCCAGCTCACTCGGGACTAAGGACCGCGAGCAGTACTTC
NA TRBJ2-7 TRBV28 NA CASSLFRGVYYEQYF TGTGCCAGCAGTTTATTCAGGGGCGTATACTACGAGCAGTACTTC
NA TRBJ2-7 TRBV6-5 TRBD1 CASSRQGYEQYF TGTGCCAGCAGCCGACAGGGCTACGAGCAGTACTTC
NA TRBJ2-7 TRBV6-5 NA CASSYSKRYGYEQYF TGTGCCAGCAGTTACTCGAAGCGATACGGGTACGAGCAGTACTTC
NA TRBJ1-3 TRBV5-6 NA CASRDPTGNTIYF TGTGCCAGCCGGGACCCAACAGGAAACACCATATATTTT
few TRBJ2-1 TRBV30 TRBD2 CAWTGLGVKGLEYNEQFF TGTGCCTGGACGGGACTAGGTGTAAAGGGACTAGAGTACAATGAGCAGTTCTTC
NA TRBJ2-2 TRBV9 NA CASSVAYRAAGELFF TGTGCCAGCAGCGTAGCTTACAGGGCCGCTGGGGAGCTGTTTTTT
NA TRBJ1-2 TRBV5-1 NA CASSLAGGGNYGYTF TGCGCCAGCAGCTTGGCCGGGGGTGGGAACTATGGCTACACCTTC
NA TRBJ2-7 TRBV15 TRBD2 CATSRREVYEQYF TGTGCCACCAGCAGGCGGGAGGTTTACGAGCAGTACTTC
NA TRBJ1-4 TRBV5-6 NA CARSLMGREEKLFF TGTGCCAGAAGCTTAATGGGACGGGAGGAAAAACTGTTTTTT
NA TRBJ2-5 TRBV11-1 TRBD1 CASSPAGQGGEETQYF TGTGCCAGCAGCCCAGCGGGACAGGGGGGGGAAGAGACCCAGTACTTC
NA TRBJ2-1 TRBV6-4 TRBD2 CASSAEAGAGSYNEQFF TGTGCCAGCAGTGCGGAGGCGGGAGCAGGTTCCTACAATGAGCAGTTCTTC
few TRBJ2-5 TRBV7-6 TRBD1 CASSSRAGTGGRETQYF TGTGCCAGCAGCTCCCGTGCCGGGACAGGGGGCCGAGAGACCCAGTACTTC
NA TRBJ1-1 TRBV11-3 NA CASSLVGGSEAFF TGTGCCAGCAGCTTAGTGGGGGGGAGTGAAGCTTTCTTT
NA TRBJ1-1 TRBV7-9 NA CASSFYGSEAFF TGTGCCAGCAGCTTCTATGGGTCTGAAGCTTTCTTT
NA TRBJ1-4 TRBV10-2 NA CASSDPRANEKLFF TGCGCCAGCAGTGATCCTCGGGCTAATGAAAAATTGTTTTTT
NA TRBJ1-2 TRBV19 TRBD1 CASSISGTGRGYTF TGTGCCAGTAGTATCTCCGGGACAGGGAGAGGCTACACCTTC
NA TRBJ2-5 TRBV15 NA CATSRDPAETQYF TGTGCCACCAGCAGAGACCCCGCGGAGACCCAGTACTTC
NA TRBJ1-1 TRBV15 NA CATSRFTGMVNTEAFF TGTGCCACCAGCAGATTTACAGGGATGGTGAACACTGAAGCTTTCTTT
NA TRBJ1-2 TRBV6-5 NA CASSLTGGEVGGYTF TGTGCCAGCAGTTTGACGGGAGGAGAAGTTGGTGGCTACACCTTC
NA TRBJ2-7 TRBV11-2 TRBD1 CASSLDWGRGLYEQYF TGTGCCAGCAGCTTAGATTGGGGCAGGGGGCTCTACGAGCAGTACTTC
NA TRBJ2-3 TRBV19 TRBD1 CASSSQGANTQYF TGTGCCAGTAGTTCCCAGGGGGCAAATACGCAGTATTTT
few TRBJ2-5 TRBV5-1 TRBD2 CASGRLAGEGETQYF TGCGCCAGCGGCAGACTAGCGGGAGAAGGAGAGACCCAGTACTTC
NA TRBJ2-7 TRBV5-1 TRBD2 CASSLGPAGVAEQYF TGCGCCAGCAGCTTGGGCCCAGCGGGAGTAGCAGAGCAGTACTTC
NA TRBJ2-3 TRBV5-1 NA CASSLEGGYTDTQYF TGCGCCAGCAGCTTGGAGGGGGGGTACACAGATACGCAGTATTTT
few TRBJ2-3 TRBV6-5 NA CASSGTSRAHTQYF TGTGCCAGCTCCGGGACTTCTAGGGCCCATACGCAGTATTTT
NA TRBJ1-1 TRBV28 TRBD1 CASSFRGRGPEAFF TGTGCCAGCAGTTTCAGGGGGCGCGGCCCTGAAGCTTTCTTT
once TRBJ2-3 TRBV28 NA CASSLPSGLTDTQYF TGTGCCAGCAGCCTGCCTTCGGGACTCACAGATACGCAGTATTTT
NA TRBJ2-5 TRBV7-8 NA CAVGHRYQETQYF TGTGCCGTTGGACACCGGTACCAAGAGACCCAGTACTTC
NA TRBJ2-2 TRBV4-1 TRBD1 CASSPGQGKGTGELFF TGCGCCAGCAGCCCTGGACAGGGTAAGGGAACCGGGGAGCTGTTTTTT
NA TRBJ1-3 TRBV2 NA CASMATGLSGNTIYF TGTGCCAGCATGGCGACCGGACTCTCTGGAAACACCATATATTTT
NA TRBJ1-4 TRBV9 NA CASSLRSTNEKLFF TGTGCCAGCAGCCTTCGCTCAACTAATGAAAAACTGTTTTTT
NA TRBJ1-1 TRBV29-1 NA CSVIIRGTEAFF TGCAGCGTTATAATCAGGGGCACTGAAGCTTTCTTT
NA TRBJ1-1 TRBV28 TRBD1 CASRHRGTEAFF TGTGCCAGCAGGCACAGGGGCACTGAAGCTTTCTTT